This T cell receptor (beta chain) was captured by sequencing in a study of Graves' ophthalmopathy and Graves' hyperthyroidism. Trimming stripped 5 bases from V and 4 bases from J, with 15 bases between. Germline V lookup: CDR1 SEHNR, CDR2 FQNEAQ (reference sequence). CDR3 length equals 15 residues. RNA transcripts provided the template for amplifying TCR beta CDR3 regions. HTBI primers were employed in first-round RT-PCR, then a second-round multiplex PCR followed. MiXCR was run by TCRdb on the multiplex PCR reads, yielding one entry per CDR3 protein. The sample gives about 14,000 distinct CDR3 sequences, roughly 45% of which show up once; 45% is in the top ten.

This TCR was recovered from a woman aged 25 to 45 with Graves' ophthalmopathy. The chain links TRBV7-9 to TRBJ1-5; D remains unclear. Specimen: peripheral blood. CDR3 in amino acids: CASSPGLTGNQPQHF. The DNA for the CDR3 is TGTGCCAGCAGCCCGGGGTTGACTGGGAATCAGCCCCAGCATTTT.